The rows below give T cell receptor beta chains drawn from one sample of a study of CD8 T cell repertoires and HIV-1 epitope variants. Antigens for these TCRs are unknown. Clones were sequenced by immunoSEQ multiplex PCR, and TCRdb holds only the in-frame ones, with some missing. This sample has some 5,000 clones, with around 66% found just once. Sequences were obtained from cultured CD8+ T cells derived from PBMCs. The receptors stem from a male donor with HIV. The CDR3 runs from the conserved cysteine through the conserved F or W. Fields, in order: V gene, J gene, clone size, CDR3 length, D gene, CDR3 protein, CDR3 DNA. A D gene is named only where the DNA matches it firmly. Expanded clones are given a class, and other clones once, few, many or no size at all.

V gene: TRBV7-6
J gene: TRBJ2-1
clone size: .
CDR3 length: 15
D gene: .
CDR3 protein: CASSIQAEPDNEQFF
CDR3 DNA: TGTGCCAGCAGCATCCAAGCGGAACCGGACAATGAGCAGTTCTTC

V gene: TRBV19
J gene: TRBJ2-3
clone size: .
CDR3 length: 15
D gene: TRBD2
CDR3 protein: CASSIVAGAVDTQYF
CDR3 DNA: TGTGCCAGTAGTATAGTAGCGGGAGCAGTAGATACGCAGTATTTT

V gene: TRBV2
J gene: TRBJ2-1
clone size: .
CDR3 length: 17
D gene: .
CDR3 protein: CASSEAMRLVSYNEQFF
CDR3 DNA: TGTGCCAGCAGTGAAGCGATGAGACTAGTCTCCTACAATGAGCAGTTCTTC

V gene: TRBV5-1
J gene: TRBJ1-1
clone size: few
CDR3 length: 14
D gene: .
CDR3 protein: CASSFDRMNTEAFF
CDR3 DNA: TGCGCCAGCAGCTTCGACAGAATGAACACTGAAGCTTTCTTT

V gene: TRBV11-2
J gene: TRBJ2-7
clone size: .
CDR3 length: 13
D gene: .
CDR3 protein: CASSFDSSYEQYF
CDR3 DNA: TGTGCCAGCAGCTTCGACAGCTCCTACGAGCAGTACTTC

V gene: TRBV7-8
J gene: TRBJ2-1
clone size: .
CDR3 length: 14
D gene: .
CDR3 protein: CASSSRQSRHEQFF
CDR3 DNA: TGTGCCAGCAGCTCCCGACAGTCCCGACATGAGCAGTTCTTC

V gene: TRBV5-1
J gene: TRBJ2-3
clone size: .
CDR3 length: 16
D gene: TRBD2
CDR3 protein: CASGLGEGPGADTQYF
CDR3 DNA: TGCGCCAGCGGCTTAGGGGAGGGCCCTGGGGCAGATACGCAGTATTTT

V gene: TRBV5-1
J gene: TRBJ2-7
clone size: .
CDR3 length: 16
D gene: TRBD2
CDR3 protein: CASSSPSGSFSYEQYF
CDR3 DNA: TGCGCCAGCAGCTCTCCTAGCGGGAGTTTCTCCTACGAGCAGTACTTC

V gene: TRBV6-5
J gene: TRBJ2-1
clone size: .
CDR3 length: 16
D gene: TRBD2
CDR3 protein: CASSYTPSGAKNEQFF
CDR3 DNA: TGTGCCAGCAGTTACACCCCGAGCGGGGCTAAGAATGAGCAGTTCTTC

V gene: TRBV30
J gene: TRBJ1-1
clone size: .
CDR3 length: 13
D gene: .
CDR3 protein: CAWAPGLKGSGFF
CDR3 DNA: TGTGCCTGGGCCCCTGGACTAAAGGGGTCAGGTTTCTTT

V gene: TRBV11-1
J gene: TRBJ2-1
clone size: .
CDR3 length: 19
D gene: TRBD2
CDR3 protein: CASSPIPGLAGTSYNEQFF
CDR3 DNA: TGTGCCAGCAGCCCAATCCCGGGACTAGCGGGGACCTCTTACAATGAGCAGTTCTTC

V gene: TRBV27
J gene: TRBJ2-7
clone size: .
CDR3 length: 15
D gene: TRBD2
CDR3 protein: CASRYPSGVSYEQYF
CDR3 DNA: TGTGCCAGCCGGTACCCTAGCGGGGTATCCTACGAGCAGTACTTC

V gene: TRBV6-1
J gene: TRBJ1-2
clone size: large
CDR3 length: 16
D gene: .
CDR3 protein: CASSELPQDLDYGYTF
CDR3 DNA: TGTGCCAGCAGTGAACTTCCACAAGACCTAGACTATGGCTACACCTTC

V gene: TRBV7-9
J gene: TRBJ2-3
clone size: .
CDR3 length: 17
D gene: TRBD2
CDR3 protein: CASSPGGGGAGTDTQYF
CDR3 DNA: TGTGCCAGCAGCCCGGGGGGTGGGGGAGCTGGCACAGATACGCAGTATTTT

V gene: TRBV28
J gene: TRBJ2-7
clone size: few
CDR3 length: 14
D gene: TRBD1
CDR3 protein: CASSFVRDSYEQYF
CDR3 DNA: TGTGCCAGCAGTTTCGTCCGGGACAGCTACGAGCAGTACTTC

V gene: TRBV6-5
J gene: TRBJ2-7
clone size: .
CDR3 length: 13
D gene: TRBD1
CDR3 protein: CASSYGTVGEQYF
CDR3 DNA: TGTGCCAGCAGTTACGGGACAGTGGGCGAGCAGTACTTC

V gene: TRBV19
J gene: TRBJ2-2
clone size: once
CDR3 length: 13
D gene: .
CDR3 protein: CASSSVGTGELFF
CDR3 DNA: TGTGCCAGTAGTTCGGTGGGCACCGGGGAGCTGTTTTTT

V gene: TRBV11-1
J gene: TRBJ2-1
clone size: .
CDR3 length: 16
D gene: TRBD2
CDR3 protein: CASSLDGLAGGYEQFF
CDR3 DNA: TGTGCCAGCAGCTTAGATGGACTAGCGGGGGGTTATGAGCAGTTCTTC

V gene: TRBV7-9
J gene: TRBJ2-6
clone size: .
CDR3 length: 18
D gene: .
CDR3 protein: CASSTTDPTVSGANVLTF
CDR3 DNA: TGTGCCAGCAGCACCACCGACCCAACCGTCTCTGGGGCCAACGTCCTGACTTTC

V gene: TRBV6-5
J gene: TRBJ2-7
clone size: .
CDR3 length: 15
D gene: .
CDR3 protein: CASSYTQQGSSEQYF
CDR3 DNA: TGTGCCAGCAGTTACACGCAACAGGGAAGTAGCGAGCAGTACTTC

V gene: TRBV27
J gene: TRBJ1-5
clone size: .
CDR3 length: 15
D gene: .
CDR3 protein: CASSLGGPSNQPQHF
CDR3 DNA: TGTGCCAGCAGTTTAGGGGGGCCTAGCAATCAGCCCCAGCATTTT

V gene: TRBV6-5
J gene: TRBJ2-1
clone size: .
CDR3 length: 14
D gene: .
CDR3 protein: CASSSLGRSNEQFF
CDR3 DNA: TGTGCCAGCAGTTCCCTCGGCAGGTCCAATGAGCAGTTCTTC

V gene: TRBV6-5
J gene: TRBJ2-1
clone size: .
CDR3 length: 15
D gene: TRBD2
CDR3 protein: CASQDSGRFYNEQFF
CDR3 DNA: TGTGCCAGTCAAGATAGCGGGAGGTTCTACAATGAGCAGTTCTTC